These 22 T cell receptor beta chains share one sample of origin, sequenced in a study of Ad26.COV2.S vaccination and SARS-CoV-2 variants. This sample's treatment: some 19 received Ad26.COV2.S at low or high dose, single or two shots; five or six received placebo; per-sample allocation not given. Day 63 after the first vaccine or placebo injection was the time point for sampling. Profiled with immunoSEQ multiplex PCR; TCRdb holds only in-frame clones, not every one. The sample records hundreds of thousands of clones, around 87% being singletons. Specimen: peripheral blood, collected in a trial of Ad26.COV2.S vaccine versus placebo. Source of these receptors: a person between 18 and 65 years old who received the Ad26.COV2.S COVID-19 vaccine or a placebo.

The J gene is TRBJ1-5, the V gene TRBV27; D remains unclear. CDR1 is MNHEY, CDR2 SMNVEV, per germline (reference sequence). V gave up 5 bases and J gave up 9 bases, with 14 bases separating them. The CDR3 has 13 residues. The CDR3 DNA reads as TGTGCCAGCAGTCTCTACCCGTTATCGCCCCAGCATTTT. It specifies CASSLYPLSPQHF.

The chain uses TRBV18 and TRBJ1-1; D not resolved. Germline lookup yields CDR1 KGHSH and CDR2 LQKENI. The CDR3 is made up of 15 amino acids. The V and J ends lost 3 bases and 5 bases respectively, with 16 bases between them. The CDR3 reads CASSPPGTAGTEAFF. CDR3 sequence (DNA): TGTGCCAGCTCACCCCCAGGAACGGCTGGAACTGAAGCTTTCTTT.

The V gene is TRBV19, the J gene TRBJ1-5; 9 nucleotides align to TRBD1. Losses at the gene ends were 4 bases for V and 1 base for J; bases not matched to a gene: 5. CDR1 is LNHDA, CDR2 SQIVND, per germline (reference sequence). The CDR3 extends over 16 amino acids. The chain's CDR3 is CASSTRTGVSNQPQHF. CDR3 DNA sequence: TGTGCCAGTAGTACCCGGACAGGGGTAAGCAATCAGCCCCAGCATTTT.

The chain recombines TRBV12-5 with TRBJ1-1; possibly TRBD1 for D (6 bases). This CDR3 has 17 residues. Germline CDR1 is LGHNT and CDR2 is FRNRAP. V lost 0 bases and J 1 base, leaving 15 bases between the germline ends. The CDR3 sequence is CASGLVIGQSKNTEAFF. The CDR3 coding sequence is TGTGCTAGTGGTTTGGTAATAGGACAGTCGAAGAACACTGAAGCTTTCTTT.

The chain combines TRBV19 with TRBJ2-1; TRBD1 matches at 7 bases. J gave up 12 bases and V 5 bases, and 10 bases lay outside the gene matches. The CDR3 has 13 residues. Per the germline V gene, CDR1 is LNHDA and CDR2 is SQIVND (reference sequence). The CDR3 DNA follows: TGTGCCAGTAGTCTTAAATGGACAGGTGGGCAGTTCTTC. Protein product: CASSLKWTGGQFF.

The gene calls are TRBV27 and TRBJ1-2; tentative D call: TRBD1 (5 bases). The CDR3 has 20 residues. Per germline, CDR1 MNHEY and CDR2 SMNVEV (reference sequence). V lost 2 bases to trimming and J lost 5 bases, with 30 bases between them. The CDR3 DNA reads TGTGCCAGCAGTTTACTATCTGGGTCTGGGGGACTCAATACGATTTATGGCTACACCTTC. Translating it yields CASSLLSGSGGLNTIYGYTF.

V usage is TRBV6-6 and J usage is TRBJ2-5; no reliable D call. This CDR3 has 14 residues. Trimming removed 2 bases from V and 9 bases from J, with 16 bases in between. Per germline, CDR1 MNHNY and CDR2 SVGAGI (reference sequence). Here the CDR3 DNA reads TGTGCCAGCAGTTACGGTAGTACCGCCGGGCCCCAGTACTTC. The encoded protein is CASSYGSTAGPQYF.

The rearrangement joins TRBV3-1 (or the pseudogene TRBV3-2) to TRBJ2-4; the D is unclear. This CDR3 is built from 11 residues. V gave up 4 bases and J gave up 4 bases, with 2 bases separating them. Germline CDR1 is LGHDT and CDR2 is YNNKEL (reference sequence). This CDR3 is CASSLKNIQYF. The DNA of the CDR3 is TGTGCCAGCAGCCTAAAAAACATTCAGTACTTC.

The chain joins TRBV27 to TRBJ2-7; 11 nucleotides match TRBD2. The trim removed 5 bases at V and 3 bases at J, leaving 6 bases unmatched. The CDR3 runs 15 residues. Germline V lookup: CDR1 MNHEY, CDR2 SMNVEV (reference sequence). The CDR3 sequence: CASSLTSGGVYEQYF. The DNA of the CDR3 is TGTGCCAGCAGTCTAACTAGCGGGGGCGTCTACGAGCAGTACTTC.

The chain couples TRBV19 to TRBJ2-2, with a possible D match to TRBD2 (6 bases). CDR1 is LNHDA, CDR2 SQIVND, per germline (reference sequence). The CDR3 loop spans 15 amino acids. V was pared by 10 bases and J by 2 bases, with 17 bases between. Here the CDR3 reads CAIQRRRGNTGELFF. CDR3 DNA sequence: TGTGCCATTCAGCGGCGGCGGGGAAACACCGGGGAGCTGTTTTTT.

The V gene is TRBV27, the J gene TRBJ2-3, with TRBD1 identical over 9 bases. This CDR3 spans 15 amino acids. CDR1 MNHEY and CDR2 SMNVEV come from the germline V gene (reference sequence). V dropped 6 bases and J dropped 4; count of bases not matched to a gene: 8. CDR3 in DNA: TGTGCCAGCAGGCGACGGCGGGACAGGGCAGATACGCAGTATTTT. Translation: CASRRRRDRADTQYF.

This chain joins TRBV19 and TRBJ2-7; 7 nucleotides agree with TRBD2. The CDR3 is 14 residues long. The trim removed 6 bases at V and 3 bases at J, leaving 8 bases unmatched. Germline assignment: CDR1 LNHDA and CDR2 SQIVND (reference sequence). CDR3 protein: CASSPGSGDYEQYF. CDR3 bases: TGTGCCAGTAGCCCGGGAAGCGGGGACTACGAGCAGTACTTC.

As for this clone: In the same sample, other DNA sequences code for this CDR3. V is TRBV11-2 and J is TRBJ1-5; no firm D call. The germline gives CDR1 SGHAT, CDR2 FQNNGV. The V end lost 5 bases, the J end lost 4 bases, and 9 bases lay between the germline ends. The CDR3 is 13 residues long. The CDR3 nucleotides are TGTGCCAGCAGCCTACAGAGAAATCAGCCCCAGCATTTT. Translation: CASSLQRNQPQHF.

This clone was seen once. An end of the junction does not agree with germline; a read error may underlie this. The V and J genes are TRBV3-1 (or the pseudogene TRBV3-2) and TRBJ1-1, with D perhaps matching TRBD1 (5 bases). The CDR3 extends over 14 amino acids. The germline V gene has CDR1 LGHDT and CDR2 YNNKEL (reference sequence). CDR3: CASSPSPGTVVKAF. The CDR3 nucleotides are TGTGCCAGCAGCCCGAGTCCCGGGACGGTCGTAAAAGCCTTT.

This clone was seen a single time. The V call is TRBV11-3, the J call TRBJ1-2; TRBD1 agrees at 9 bases. The germline V gene encodes CDR1 SGHNT and CDR2 YENEEA. The V segment lost 5 bases and the J segment 2 bases; nucleotides outside the gene matches: 9. CDR3 length equals 16 residues. The CDR3: CASSHRGTGHNYGYTF. Written as DNA, the CDR3 is TGTGCCAGCAGCCACCGGGGGACAGGGCACAACTATGGCTACACCTTC.

This sequence joins TRBV12-3 or TRBV12-4 and TRBJ2-1, with D uncertain. CDR3 length equals 13 residues. Deletions cut 7 bases from V and 0 bases from J, with 7 bases between. This CDR3 reads CASTFGSYNEQFF. In DNA, the CDR3 is TGTGCCAGCACCTTCGGCTCCTACAATGAGCAGTTCTTC.

This chain joins TRBV7-6 and TRBJ2-3; TRBD2 aligns across 13 bases. In germline, CDR1 is SGHVS, CDR2 FNYEAQ. This CDR3 is 16 amino acids long. Unmatched junction bases numbered 3, after V lost 3 bases and J lost 3 bases. Here the CDR3 reads CASSFGTSGATDTQYF. The CDR3 nucleotides read TGTGCCAGCAGCTTTGGGACTAGCGGGGCAACAGATACGCAGTATTTT.

The chain joins TRBV5-1 to TRBJ2-7, with D perhaps given as TRBD1 or TRBD2 (5 bases each). Germline lookup yields CDR1 SGHRS and CDR2 YFSETQ. V was shortened by 0 bases and J by 5 bases, with 15 bases between the two germline ends. This CDR3 is 15 amino acids long. CDR3 in DNA: TGCGCCAGCAGCTTGGAAGGGCTGGGGGTGAACGAGCAGTACTTC. This codes for CASSLEGLGVNEQYF.

J is TRBJ2-2 and V is TRBV18; 10 bases are shared with TRBD1. Germline trimming cut 3 bases from V and 0 bases from J; bases unmatched to any gene: 4. This CDR3 is 17 amino acids long. CDR1 is KGHSH and CDR2 is LQKENI in the germline V gene. The CDR3 sequence: CASSPGQGSANTGELFF. CDR3 sequence (DNA): TGTGCCAGCTCACCGGGACAGGGGTCGGCGAACACCGGGGAGCTGTTTTTT.

A word on this clone: Mismatch with germline at one junction end may stem from a read error. The V gene is TRBV2, the J gene TRBJ2-4, with 11 bases matching TRBD1. CDR3 length: 16 amino acids. CDR1 is SNHLY and CDR2 is FYNNEI in the germline V gene. The CDR3 sequence: CASREGTGGNKNIQYF. The DNA for the CDR3 is TGTGCCAGCAGGGAAGGGACAGGGGGGAACAAAAACATTCAGTACTTC.

CDR3 sequence reads: CASSYPRQEETQYF. CDR3 DNA: TGTGCCAGCAGTTACCCCAGACAGGAAGAGACCCAGTACTTC. The chain uses TRBV6-2 or TRBV6-3 and TRBJ2-5; maybe TRBD1 (6 bases). Deletions cut 2 bases from V and 3 bases from J, with 10 bases between. The germline CDR1 and CDR2 sequences are MNHEY and SVGEGT. The CDR3 runs 14 residues.

The chain recombines TRBV19 with TRBJ2-3; no definite D call. V gave up 4 bases and J gave up 2 bases, with 7 bases separating them. There are 13 residues in the CDR3. CDR1 LNHDA and CDR2 SQIVND come from the germline V gene (reference sequence). CDR3 loop: CASSTFHTDTQYF. The CDR3 nucleotides are TGTGCCAGTAGTACTTTCCACACAGATACGCAGTATTTT.